This entry lists 23 T cell receptor beta chains sequenced from one sample in a study of CD8+CD57+ T cells in acquired aplastic anemia. TCR beta VDJ and CDR3 were profiled, and genomic DNA was the template. TCRdb re-called the reads through MiXCR, storing one row per CDR3 protein. Seen here are 35,000 to 45,000 distinct CDR3 sequences, roughly 77% observed once, and the top ten hold over 20%. Sequencing was performed on sorted CD4+, CD8+, or CD8+CD57+ T cells (not recorded which) from PBMCs. The receptors shown here come from a human donor in good health, serving as a control.

The chain combines TRBV20-1 with TRBJ2-1; D might be TRBD2 (5 bases). CDR3 size: 16 residues. Germline CDR1 is DFQATT and CDR2 is SNEGSKA (reference sequence). V was trimmed by 0 bases and J by 10 bases, leaving 22 bases between them. The CDR3 is CSARDWAGEQSGEQFF. The CDR3 DNA reads TGCAGTGCTAGAGATTGGGCCGGGGAACAGAGTGGGGAGCAGTTCTTC.

The chain employs TRBV15 and TRBJ1-6; no clear D gene. Deletions cut 6 bases from V and 5 bases from J, with 11 bases between. In germline, CDR1 is LNHNV, CDR2 YYDKDF (reference sequence). The CDR3 runs 14 residues. The CDR3 bases are TGTGCCACCAGACGGACGGCCCATAATTCACCCCTCCACTTT. Translated: CATRRTAHNSPLHF. Based on the CDR3 plus reference TRBV15 and TRBJ1-6, the full variable domain is DAMVIQNPRYQVTQFGKPVTLSCSQTLNHNVMYWYQQKSSQAPKLLFHYYDKDFNNEADTPDNFQSRRPNTSFCFLDIRSPGLGDTAMYLCATRRTAHNSPLHFGNGTRLTVT.

This clonotype was observed a single time. The chain uses TRBV4-1 and TRBJ1-2; perhaps TRBD1 as D (6 bases). Germline loops: CDR1 MGHRA, CDR2 YSYEKL. The V end was cut by 4 bases, the J end by 7 bases, with 16 bases between. The CDR3 length is 14 residues. The CDR3 region has the DNA TGCGCCAGCAGCCCGGGGGGGGGGCTCCCTGGCTACACCTTC. It translates to CASSPGGGLPGYTF.

The V call is TRBV9, the J call TRBJ2-5; tentative D call: TRBD1 (5 bases). Germline CDR1 reads SGDLS; CDR2 reads YYNGEE. V lost 0 bases, J lost 2 bases, and 14 bases lay in between. The CDR3 contains 16 residues. CDR3 DNA sequence: TGTGCCAGCAGCGTAGGAGCGCAGGGTGGTCAAGAGACCCAGTACTTC. Its translation: CASSVGAQGGQETQYF.

The rearrangement uses TRBV20-1 and TRBJ1-2; D call uncertain. The V gene lost 6 bases and the J gene lost 3 bases, with 11 bases spanning the gap. The germline V gene has CDR1 DFQATT and CDR2 SNEGSKA (reference sequence). The CDR3 totals 12 residues. CDR3 sequence (DNA): TGCAGTGCACGCGGGCCGGACTATGGCTACACCTTC. Translation gives CSARGPDYGYTF.

This clonotype was detected only a few times. The chain is built from TRBV11-2 and TRBJ2-1; 13 bases are shared with TRBD2. Trimming took 4 bases from V and 4 from J; bases not matched to a gene: 4. Germline V CDR1 and CDR2: SGHAT, FQNNGV. This CDR3 region has 16 residues. DNA for the CDR3: TGTGCCAGCAGCTGGACTAGCGGGGGTGAATACAATGAGCAGTTCTTC. This sequence encodes CASSWTSGGEYNEQFF. Using reference TRBV11-2 and TRBJ2-1 for the parts outside the CDR3, the full variable domain is EAGVAQSPRYKIIEKRQSVAFWCNPISGHATLYWYQQILGQGPKLLIQFQNNGVVDDSQLPKDRFSAERLKGVDSTLKIQPAKLEDSAVYLCASSWTSGGEYNEQFFGPGTRLTVL.

V and J are TRBV14 and TRBJ2-7; perhaps TRBD1 as D (6 bases). The CDR3 loop spans 14 amino acids. Germline lookup yields CDR1 SGHDN and CDR2 FVKESK. V was shortened by 4 bases and J by 7 bases, with 17 bases between the two germline ends. CDR3 protein: CASSPHRVLGEQYF. DNA of the CDR3: TGTGCCAGCAGCCCCCACAGGGTCTTGGGTGAGCAGTACTTC.

This clonotype occurred a few times. The chain is built from TRBV20-1 and TRBJ1-1; perhaps TRBD1 as D (6 bases). This CDR3 comprises 12 residues. Germline values: CDR1 DFQATT, CDR2 SNEGSKA (reference sequence). V lost 3 bases and J lost 6, with 11 bases in between. The CDR3 coding sequence is TGCAGTGCTAGGGGGGCAGGGCCTGAAGCTTTCTTT. It yields the protein CSARGAGPEAFF.

The chain links TRBV20-1 to TRBJ1-1, with 7 bases that match TRBD1. CDR3 size: 14 residues. V lost 4 bases to trimming and J lost 1 base; unmatched junction nucleotides: 6. Germline CDR1 is DFQATT and CDR2 is SNEGSKA (reference sequence). The CDR3 reads CSATRQGENTEAFF. The CDR3 DNA is TGCAGTGCTACCCGACAGGGCGAGAACACTGAAGCTTTCTTT.

This clonotype was picked up a small number of times. This chain joins TRBV7-8 and TRBJ2-5; 7 bases map to TRBD2. The CDR3 is 17 amino acids. The germline CDR1 and CDR2 sequences are SGHVS and FQNEAQ. Trimming at V came to 3 bases and at J to 2 bases, leaving 12 bases not matched to a gene. CDR3 DNA: TGTGCCAGCAGCTTTTTCTCTGGGGTTAGCGGGCAAGAGACCCAGTACTTC. Its translation: CASSFFSGVSGQETQYF. The whole variable domain, filled in from reference TRBV7-8 and TRBJ2-5, reads GAGVSQSPRYKVAKRGQDVALRCDPISGHVSLFWYQQALGQGPEFLTYFQNEAQLDKSGLPSDRFFAERPEGSVSTLKIQRTQQEDSAVYLCASSFFSGVSGQETQYFGPGTRLLVL.

The chain joins TRBV19 to TRBJ2-5; perhaps TRBD1 as D (5 bases). In germline, CDR1 is LNHDA, CDR2 SQIVND (reference sequence). Deletions cut 9 bases from V and 9 bases from J, with 20 bases between. The CDR3 loop spans 13 amino acids. This chain's CDR3 is CASSLDSWASQYF. DNA of the CDR3: TGTGCCAGCAGTCTAGACAGCTGGGCTTCCCAGTACTTC. The complete variable domain, with remaining parts taken from reference TRBV19 and TRBJ2-5, reads DGGITQSPKYLFRKEGQNVTLSCEQNLNHDAMYWYRQDPGQGLRLIYYSQIVNDFQKGDIAEGYSVSREKKESFPLTVTSAQKNPTAFYLCASSLDSWASQYFGPGTRLLVL.

The chain employs TRBV7-8 and TRBJ2-7, with a weak D call TRBD2 (5 bases). The CDR3 covers 13 residues. Trimming pared 5 bases from V and 6 bases from J, leaving 14 bases between. The V gene's germline CDR1 is SGHVS and CDR2 FQNEAQ. The DNA of the CDR3 is TGTGCCAGCAGCCTACGTAGCGTACTCGAGCAGTACTTC. It is translated as CASSLRSVLEQYF.

This clonotype was observed a handful of times. This sequence joins TRBV12-3 or TRBV12-4 and TRBJ1-3; unclear D gene. This CDR3 is built from 15 residues. Trimming stripped 1 base from V and 4 bases from J, with 11 bases between. The CDR3 nucleotides read TGTGCCAGCAGTTTAGGAGGTCCGGGAGGAAACACCATATATTTT. Protein sequence: CASSLGGPGGNTIYF.

The chain employs TRBV20-1 and TRBJ2-2; D might be TRBD2 (5 bases). Deletions cut 1 base from V and 4 bases from J, with 13 bases between. Germline CDR1 DFQATT, CDR2 SNEGSKA (reference sequence). The CDR3 has 15 amino acids. The CDR3 bases are TGCAGTGCTAGAGGGGAAGAGGGATCCACCGGGGAGCTGTTTTTT. This codes for CSARGEEGSTGELFF.

The V call is TRBV9, the J call TRBJ1-3, with D maybe TRBD1 (5 bases). The V gene's germline CDR1 is SGDLS and CDR2 YYNGEE. The CDR3 is made up of 12 amino acids. Between the trimmed V and J ends, which lost 3 bases and 4 bases, there was a span of 5 bases. CDR3 sequence reads: CASSGQGNTIYF. The CDR3 DNA follows: TGTGCCAGCAGCGGACAGGGAAACACCATATATTTT.

V is TRBV9 and J is TRBJ2-6, with unresolved D. Germline CDR1 reads SGDLS; CDR2 reads YYNGEE. Trimming removed 0 bases from V and 3 bases from J, with 7 bases in between. The CDR3 length is 15 residues. The CDR3 protein is CASSVGGSGANVLTF. Here the CDR3 DNA reads TGTGCCAGCAGCGTAGGGGGAAGTGGGGCCAACGTCCTGACTTTC. Supplemented by reference TRBV9 and TRBJ2-6, the full variable domain reads DSGVTQTPKHLITATGQRVTLRCSPRSGDLSVYWYQQSLDQGLQFLIQYYNGEERAKGNILERFSAQQFPDLHSELNLSSLELGDSALYFCASSVGGSGANVLTFGAGSRLTVL.

The chain has TRBV19 and TRBJ1-2; D uncertain. The CDR3 runs to 14 residues. Germline V gene data show CDR1 as LNHDA and CDR2 as SQIVND (reference sequence). V lost 3 bases and J 3 bases, leaving 11 bases between the germline ends. In nucleotides, the CDR3 is TGTGCCAGTAGTATGTGGGATGTGGACTATGGCTACACCTTC. Its protein is CASSMWDVDYGYTF.

V gene TRBV2 combines with J gene TRBJ2-1; TRBD2 is a possible D gene (6 bases). V lost 2 bases to trimming and J lost 9 bases, with 11 bases between them. The CDR3 has 13 amino acids. The germline V gene encodes CDR1 SNHLY and CDR2 FYNNEI. CDR3 in DNA: TGTGCCAGCAGTGAAACAACTAGCCGTGAGCAGTTCTTC. This translates into CASSETTSREQFF.

The chain couples TRBV19 to TRBJ2-7; TRBD1 agrees at 7 bases. This CDR3 comprises 14 residues. The germline gives CDR1 LNHDA, CDR2 SQIVND (reference sequence). J was trimmed by 0 bases and V by 9 bases; bases with no gene match: 8. CDR3 in amino acids: CASSQGGASYEQYF. As DNA, the CDR3 is TGTGCCAGCAGTCAAGGGGGCGCCTCCTACGAGCAGTACTTC. The full variable domain, its missing parts supplied by reference TRBV19 and TRBJ2-7, is DGGITQSPKYLFRKEGQNVTLSCEQNLNHDAMYWYRQDPGQGLRLIYYSQIVNDFQKGDIAEGYSVSREKKESFPLTVTSAQKNPTAFYLCASSQGGASYEQYFGPGTRLTVT.

J is TRBJ2-3 and V is TRBV19; D perhaps matches TRBD1 (6 bases). Trimming removed 9 bases from V and 3 bases from J, with 16 bases in between. CDR3 length: 14 amino acids. Germline CDR1 reads LNHDA; CDR2 reads SQIVND (reference sequence). CDR3 loop: CASSPPTGTDTQYF. The CDR3 DNA sequence: TGTGCCAGCAGCCCCCCGACAGGAACAGATACGCAGTATTTT. Combining the CDR3 with reference TRBV19 and TRBJ2-3 gives the whole variable domain DGGITQSPKYLFRKEGQNVTLSCEQNLNHDAMYWYRQDPGQGLRLIYYSQIVNDFQKGDIAEGYSVSREKKESFPLTVTSAQKNPTAFYLCASSPPTGTDTQYFGPGTRLTVL.

The chain uses TRBV25-1 and TRBJ1-6; D is unresolved. Germline assignment: CDR1 MGHDK and CDR2 SYGVNS. The CDR3 runs 13 residues. Between the trimmed V and J ends, which lost 3 bases and 7 bases, there was a span of 7 bases. CDR3 in amino acids: CASSDLGNSPLHF. The CDR3 bases are TGTGCCAGCAGTGATTTGGGGAATTCACCCCTCCACTTT.

The J gene is TRBJ1-2, the V gene TRBV19; weak D call: TRBD1 (5 bases). Trimming removed 7 bases at V and 6 bases at J, with 18 bases between. Germline assignment: CDR1 LNHDA and CDR2 SQIVND (reference sequence). CDR3 length: 14 residues. DNA of the CDR3: TGTGCCAGTAACCTAGGACACGGGGGTGATGGCTACACCTTC. It translates to CASNLGHGGDGYTF. Together with reference TRBV19 and TRBJ1-2, the CDR3 gives the full variable domain: DGGITQSPKYLFRKEGQNVTLSCEQNLNHDAMYWYRQDPGQGLRLIYYSQIVNDFQKGDIAEGYSVSREKKESFPLTVTSAQKNPTAFYLCASNLGHGGDGYTFGSGTRLTVV.

The V and J genes are TRBV10-1 and TRBJ2-1; 8 bases line up with TRBD2. The CDR3 extends over 15 amino acids. The germline CDR1 and CDR2 sequences are WNHNN and SYGVQD (reference sequence). V shed 3 bases and J 10 bases; nucleotides not matched to a gene: 11. The CDR3 spells CASSEGAAGVVEQFF. Here the CDR3 DNA reads TGCGCCAGCAGTGAAGGTGCAGCGGGAGTAGTGGAGCAGTTCTTC.